This passage covers 15 T cell receptor beta chains from one sample sequenced in a study of beta chain features in type 1 diabetes. These receptors have no identified antigens. Every isolated RNA sample was fully reverse transcribed, so sequencing captured expressed TCRB transcripts. TCRdb's table, derived via immunoSEQ multiplex PCR, lists solely in-frame clones and lacks some. This table holds 150,000 to 190,000 clones, about a tenth found once. Findings of the study overall: In every one of the four CD4+ subsets, TCRB CDR3s were moderately but significantly shorter in Type 1 diabetes patients.

Sequenced sample: central memory CD4+ T cells from blood. Receptor source: a young man with type 1 diabetes.

The V gene is TRBV29-1, the J gene TRBJ2-3; 8 bases are shared with TRBD1. The germline V gene has CDR1 SQVTM and CDR2 ANQGSEA. There are 12 residues in the CDR3. V lost 8 bases to trimming and J lost 5 bases; unmatched junction nucleotides: 6. In nucleotides, the CDR3 is TGCAGCATAGGGACAGGTGGAGATACGCAGTATTTT. Its protein product is CSIGTGGDTQYF.

The chain uses TRBV6-6 and TRBJ2-7, with 7 bases identical to TRBD1. Germline V gene data show CDR1 as MNHNY and CDR2 as SVGAGI (reference sequence). The CDR3 has 14 residues. Trimming removed 6 bases from V and 2 bases from J; junction bases left unmatched: 7. This CDR3 reads CASSPDRVTYEQYF. DNA for the CDR3: TGTGCCAGCAGCCCCGACAGGGTGACCTACGAGCAGTACTTC.

This clone showed up just a few times. This chain uses TRBV5-4 with TRBJ2-2; 9 bases are shared with TRBD1. The CDR3 is 13 residues long. The J segment lost 7 bases and the V segment lost 4 bases, leaving 2 bases of the junction unmatched. CDR1 is SGHNT and CDR2 is YYREEE in the germline V gene (reference sequence). The chain's CDR3 is CASSQGQGGELFF. DNA of the CDR3: TGTGCCAGCAGCCAGGGACAGGGCGGGGAGCTGTTTTTT. Supplemented by reference TRBV5-4 and TRBJ2-2, the full variable domain reads ETGVTQSPTHLIKTRGQQVTLRCSSQSGHNTVSWYQQALGQGPQFIFQYYREEENGRGNFPPRFSGLQFPNYSSELNVNALELDDSALYLCASSQGQGGELFFGEGSRLTVL.

V gene TRBV4-3 combines with J gene TRBJ2-1; TRBD1 agrees at 8 bases. This CDR3 is 14 amino acids long. J lost 4 bases, V lost 4 bases, and 3 bases had no gene match. Germline V CDR1 and CDR2: LGHNA, YSLEER. The CDR3 DNA is TGCGCCAGCAGCCTAAGGGACAGGTACAATGAGCAGTTCTTC. Translated, it gives CASSLRDRYNEQFF.

The gene calls are TRBV7-3 and TRBJ2-3, with 10 positions matching TRBD2. V trimming: 2 bases; J trimming: 4 bases; junction bases outside the gene matches: 6. Germline values: CDR1 SGHTA, CDR2 FQGTGA. CDR3 length equals 16 residues. The CDR3 reads CASSLRVAGGPDTQYF. The CDR3 DNA follows: TGTGCCAGCAGCTTACGAGTAGCGGGAGGCCCAGATACGCAGTATTTT.

Only a few counts were recorded for this clone. The rearrangement uses TRBV4-1 and TRBJ2-7; 8 nucleotides line up with TRBD1. Germline V CDR1 and CDR2: MGHRA, YSYEKL. V lost 4 bases and J lost 5; bases outside the gene matches: 4. This CDR3 has 13 residues. DNA of the CDR3: TGCGCCAGCAGCCGACAGGGGTCCGACGAGCAGTACTTC. Translated, it gives CASSRQGSDEQYF.

This clone appeared a few times. The chain has TRBV11-1 and TRBJ2-1; 7 bases are a match to TRBD2. The germline gives CDR1 SGHAT, CDR2 FQDESV (reference sequence). CDR3 length: 15 residues. Losses at the gene ends were 2 bases for V and 8 bases for J; bases not matched to a gene: 9. For the CDR3, the DNA is TGTGCCAGCAGCTTAACTAGCGTAGCCTCACATGAGCAGTTCTTC. This codes for CASSLTSVASHEQFF.

This clone occurred once. The chain is built from TRBV9 and TRBJ2-3; 7 bases fit TRBD1. Germline CDR1 and CDR2: SGDLS and YYNGEE. J lost 2 bases, V lost 4 bases, and 10 bases had no gene match. This CDR3 contains 16 residues. The CDR3 spells CASSLRQGGYTDTQYF. Here the CDR3 DNA reads TGTGCCAGCAGCCTCCGACAGGGCGGATACACAGATACGCAGTATTTT. The entire variable domain, with the rest obtained from reference TRBV9 and TRBJ2-3, is as follows: DSGVTQTPKHLITATGQRVTLRCSPRSGDLSVYWYQQSLDQGLQFLIQYYNGEERAKGNILERFSAQQFPDLHSELNLSSLELGDSALYFCASSLRQGGYTDTQYFGPGTRLTVL.

This clone was observed a few times. The chain recombines TRBV28 with TRBJ2-1; a weak D match, TRBD1 (5 bases). Germline loops: CDR1 MDHEN, CDR2 SYDVKM. Trimming removed 6 bases at V and 2 bases at J, with 8 bases between. CDR3 length: 13 amino acids. The CDR3: CASRGRPYNEQFF. The CDR3 coding sequence is TGTGCCAGCAGGGGGCGGCCCTACAATGAGCAGTTCTTC.

In this sample, this clone turned up a few times. The CDR3 bases are TGTGCCAGCAGTCGGGACAGGGGGAGTAAATACACCTTC. Translating gives CASSRDRGSKYTF. V gene TRBV6-5 combines with J gene TRBJ1-2; 11 bases fit TRBD1. The CDR3 spans 13 residues. The V and J ends lost 5 bases and 11 bases, in that order; junction bases with no gene match: 7. Germline V CDR1 and CDR2: MNHEY, SVGAGI.

The chain is built from TRBV25-1 and TRBJ2-2, with a weak D call TRBD1 (6 bases). Germline CDR1 and CDR2: MGHDK and SYGVNS. The CDR3 has 13 residues. With 4 bases removed from V and 11 bases from J, the gap between germline ends came to 14 bases. The CDR3 nucleotides read TGTGCCAGCAGTGGCCGACAGGTTGTAGAGCTGTTTTTT. Translated, it gives CASSGRQVVELFF.

The chain has TRBV5-1 and TRBJ2-7; 8 bases map to TRBD1. This CDR3 spans 15 amino acids. V lost 3 bases, J lost 2 bases, and 7 bases stayed unmatched. Per germline, CDR1 SGHRS and CDR2 YFSETQ. CDR3: CASSWDRTGPYEQYF. In DNA, the CDR3 is TGCGCCAGCAGCTGGGATCGGACAGGGCCCTACGAGCAGTACTTC.

This clone turned up a few times. The gene calls are TRBV2 and TRBJ2-3, with TRBD2 matching 7 bases. CDR1 SNHLY and CDR2 FYNNEI come from the germline V gene. Trimming cost V 1 base and J 2 bases; bases outside gene matches: 6. This CDR3 region has 16 residues. The CDR3 loop reads CASSEGGAGFTDTQYF. The CDR3, as DNA: TGTGCCAGCAGTGAAGGAGGAGCGGGGTTCACAGATACGCAGTATTTT. Full variable domain (rest looked up from reference TRBV2 and TRBJ2-3): EPEVTQTPSHQVTQMGQEVILRCVPISNHLYFYWYRQILGQKVEFLVSFYNNEISEKSEIFDDQFSVERPDGSNFTLKIRSTKLEDSAMYFCASSEGGAGFTDTQYFGPGTRLTVL.

This clone was recorded a few times. The chain has TRBV29-1 and TRBJ2-5; weak D call: TRBD2 (6 bases). The CDR3 totals 17 residues. Germline V gene data show CDR1 as SQVTM and CDR2 as ANQGSEA. Trimming cost V 0 bases and J 4 bases, with 21 bases left between them. CDR3: CSVEEGGAVAGLETQYF. In DNA form, the CDR3 reads TGCAGCGTTGAAGAGGGGGGAGCCGTGGCAGGGTTAGAGACCCAGTACTTC. Full variable domain (rest looked up from reference TRBV29-1 and TRBJ2-5): SAVISQKPSRDICQRGTSLTIQCQVDSQVTMMFWYRQQPGQSLTLIATANQGSEATYESGFVIDKFPISRPNLTFSTLTVSNMSPEDSSIYLCSVEEGGAVAGLETQYFGPGTRLLVL.

This clone was counted at least ten times. The rearrangement links TRBV15 to TRBJ2-1, with 8 positions matching TRBD1. V lost 3 bases, J lost 8 bases, and 6 bases stayed unmatched. Germline V CDR1 and CDR2: LNHNV, YYDKDF (reference sequence). The CDR3 extends over 14 amino acids. The DNA of the CDR3 is TGTGCCACCAGCAGGCGGACAGGGTTTCATGAGCAGTTCTTC. This gives the protein CATSRRTGFHEQFF.